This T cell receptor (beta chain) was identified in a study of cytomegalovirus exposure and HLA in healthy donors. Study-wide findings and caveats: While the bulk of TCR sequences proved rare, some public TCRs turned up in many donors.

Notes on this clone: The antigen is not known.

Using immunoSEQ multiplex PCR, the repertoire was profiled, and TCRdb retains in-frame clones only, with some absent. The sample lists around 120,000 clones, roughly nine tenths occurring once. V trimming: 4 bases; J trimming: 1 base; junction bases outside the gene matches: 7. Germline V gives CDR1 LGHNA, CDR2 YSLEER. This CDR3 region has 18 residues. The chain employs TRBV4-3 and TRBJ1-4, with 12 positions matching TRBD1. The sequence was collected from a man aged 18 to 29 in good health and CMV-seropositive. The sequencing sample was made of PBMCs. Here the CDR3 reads CASSLGTGGAQTNEKLFF. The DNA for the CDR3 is TGCGCCAGCAGCCTTGGGACAGGGGGCGCGCAAACTAATGAAAAACTGTTTTTT.